This TCR beta chain derives from a study of CXCR3-negative and CXCR3-positive naive CD8 T cells. Regarding this clonotype: Its specificity is unknown.

Carrying UMI labels, the TRB cDNA libraries were prepared through 5' RACE. From its re-call of the 5' RACE reads, TCRdb lists each CDR3 protein once, without DNA. This sample's clone table lists around 110,000 distinct CDR3 sequences. Study-level results: Higher TRB CDR3 hydrophobicity marked CXCR3-positive naive cells relative to CXCR3-negative naive cells. Freshly isolated PBMCs were used in most assays, given partial CXCR3 loss after freezing.

The sequence was obtained from a human donor in good health. Some clones in this sample may be carry-over from other donors' samples. Source material: naive CXCR3+ CD8+ T cells from blood. Subset in this sample: CD45RO-CCR7+CD27+CD95- naive CD8+ T cells expressing CXCR3 (TNR3+).

CDR3 residues: CASSLGSSGNTGELFF. V gene TRBV5-6 combines with J gene TRBJ2-2; TCRdb picks TRBD2, but there is no DNA to check that call. The length of the CDR3 is 16 residues. CDR1 is SGHDT and CDR2 is YYEEEE in the germline V gene.